Given below is one T cell receptor beta chain in context. The entry originates in a study of blood T cell repertoires in COVID-19. Across the whole study: PBMCs, B-cell-depleted T cells, or T cells provided the cDNA or gDNA that made up the material.

The germline V and J ends were trimmed by 6 bases and 6 bases, with 15 bases remaining between them. Germline V CDR1 and CDR2: MNHEY, SMNVEV (reference sequence). The CDR3 covers 15 residues. The authors' processing: The assay estimated nucleated cells by amplifying reference gene primers. Measured with immunoSEQ multiplex PCR; TCRdb has only the in-frame clones, and not every one. That table gives V, J and clone size, and the DNA gave D and trimming. The sample includes 310,000 or so clones, more than 75% of them seen just once. The sequencing input was peripheral blood. This TCR derives from a woman aged 45-65 years with active or convalescent COVID-19. The chain recombines TRBV27 with TRBJ1-6; D is ambiguous. The chain's CDR3 is CASSSRRGSNSPLHF. For the CDR3, the DNA is TGTGCCAGCAGCTCCCGCCGGGGTTCTAATTCACCCCTCCACTTT.